The rows below give T cell receptor beta chains drawn from one sample of a study of blood T cell repertoires in COVID-19. Profiled with immunoSEQ multiplex PCR; TCRdb holds only in-frame clones, not every one. This table holds a few hundred thousand clones, roughly 89% found once. The sample taken for sequencing was PBMCs or T cells enriched from blood (not recorded which). The receptors stem from a woman in her fifties or sixties who had been exposed to COVID-19. The CDR3 runs from the conserved cysteine through the conserved F or W. Fields, in order: D gene, J gene, CDR3 length, clone size, V gene, CDR3 DNA, CDR3 protein. The D gene is left open where the match is weak. Some rows mark clone size as missing; the rest say once, few, many or name a class of expanded clone.

D gene: -
J gene: TRBJ2-2
CDR3 length: 18
clone size: -
V gene: TRBV5-8
CDR3 DNA: TGTGCCAGCAGCACACGTGTTTGGAGGTCAGCGAACACCGGGGAGCTGTTTTTT
CDR3 protein: CASSTRVWRSANTGELFF

D gene: -
J gene: TRBJ1-2
CDR3 length: 13
clone size: -
V gene: TRBV2
CDR3 DNA: TGTGCCAGCAGTGGCGGCAGGGACTATGGCTACACCTTC
CDR3 protein: CASSGGRDYGYTF

D gene: TRBD1
J gene: TRBJ1-1
CDR3 length: 11
clone size: few
V gene: TRBV29-1
CDR3 DNA: TGCAGCGTGCTAAGGGACAGAGAAGCTTTCTTT
CDR3 protein: CSVLRDREAFF

D gene: -
J gene: TRBJ1-1
CDR3 length: 14
clone size: -
V gene: TRBV6-5
CDR3 DNA: TGTGCCAGCAGTTCCGCACAGGGGAACACTGAAGCTTTCTTT
CDR3 protein: CASSSAQGNTEAFF

D gene: -
J gene: TRBJ1-2
CDR3 length: 14
clone size: -
V gene: TRBV30
CDR3 DNA: TGTGCCTGGAGTGGGACCCGCAGGGCCTATGGCTACACCTTC
CDR3 protein: CAWSGTRRAYGYTF

D gene: TRBD1
J gene: TRBJ1-6
CDR3 length: 17
clone size: -
V gene: TRBV30
CDR3 DNA: TGTGCCTGGAGTGTACTGCGGACAGGGACGGGAAATTCACCCCTCCACTTT
CDR3 protein: CAWSVLRTGTGNSPLHF

D gene: TRBD1
J gene: TRBJ1-4
CDR3 length: 16
clone size: -
V gene: TRBV5-1
CDR3 DNA: TGCGCCAGCAGCTCCACCCGACAGGGGGCTAATGAAAAACTGTTTTTT
CDR3 protein: CASSSTRQGANEKLFF

D gene: TRBD2
J gene: TRBJ2-5
CDR3 length: 16
clone size: -
V gene: TRBV3-1/TRBV3-2
CDR3 DNA: TGTGCCAGCAGCCAAGCTAGCGGGGGGGTCCAAGAGACCCAGTACTTC
CDR3 protein: CASSQASGGVQETQYF

D gene: -
J gene: TRBJ2-3
CDR3 length: 13
clone size: -
V gene: TRBV4-1
CDR3 DNA: TGCGCCAGCAGCCAGACCTACACAGCTACGCAGTATTTT
CDR3 protein: CASSQTYTATQYF

D gene: TRBD1
J gene: TRBJ2-3
CDR3 length: 16
clone size: -
V gene: TRBV5-4
CDR3 DNA: TGTGCCAGCAGCCCGCCGACAGGGGCGGGCACAGATACGCAGTATTTT
CDR3 protein: CASSPPTGAGTDTQYF

D gene: -
J gene: TRBJ2-3
CDR3 length: 12
clone size: -
V gene: TRBV7-9
CDR3 DNA: TGTGCCAGCAGCGCGGACACAGATACGCAGTATTTT
CDR3 protein: CASSADTDTQYF

D gene: -
J gene: TRBJ1-1
CDR3 length: 13
clone size: -
V gene: TRBV18
CDR3 DNA: TGTGCCAGCTCAGCAGGACAGAACACTGAAGCTTTCTTT
CDR3 protein: CASSAGQNTEAFF

D gene: -
J gene: TRBJ1-2
CDR3 length: 11
clone size: -
V gene: TRBV12-3/TRBV12-4
CDR3 DNA: TGTGCCAGCAGTTTCGGTGATGGCTACACCTTC
CDR3 protein: CASSFGDGYTF

D gene: TRBD1
J gene: TRBJ1-2
CDR3 length: 14
clone size: -
V gene: TRBV2
CDR3 DNA: TGTGCCAGCAGCGGGACAGGAGCCTCCTATGGCTACACCTTC
CDR3 protein: CASSGTGASYGYTF

D gene: -
J gene: TRBJ2-7
CDR3 length: 14
clone size: -
V gene: TRBV9
CDR3 DNA: TGTGCCAGCAGCCCACGATTAGCGGCCTACGAGCAGTACTTC
CDR3 protein: CASSPRLAAYEQYF

D gene: -
J gene: TRBJ1-1
CDR3 length: 12
clone size: few
V gene: TRBV3-1/TRBV3-2
CDR3 DNA: TGTGCCAGCAGCCTAGTTGGCACTGAAGCTTTCTTT
CDR3 protein: CASSLVGTEAFF

D gene: TRBD1
J gene: TRBJ2-6
CDR3 length: 12
clone size: -
V gene: TRBV29-1
CDR3 DNA: TGCAGCGGGACGGACAGGGTGGGCGTCCTGACTTTC
CDR3 protein: CSGTDRVGVLTF

D gene: TRBD2
J gene: TRBJ2-7
CDR3 length: 13
clone size: -
V gene: TRBV19
CDR3 DNA: TGTGCCAGTAGTACCGGGACTCGGGCGGGGGAGTACTTC
CDR3 protein: CASSTGTRAGEYF

D gene: -
J gene: TRBJ2-4
CDR3 length: 16
clone size: -
V gene: TRBV5-4
CDR3 DNA: TGTGCCAGCAGCGAACCCCAGGGGTTCGCCAAAAACATTCAGTACTTC
CDR3 protein: CASSEPQGFAKNIQYF

D gene: TRBD2
J gene: TRBJ2-7
CDR3 length: 16
clone size: -
V gene: TRBV27
CDR3 DNA: TGTGCCAGCAGTTCAGCCACTAGCGGGGGGTATTACGAGCAGTACTTC
CDR3 protein: CASSSATSGGYYEQYF

D gene: TRBD2
J gene: TRBJ2-5
CDR3 length: 15
clone size: once
V gene: TRBV2
CDR3 DNA: TGTGCCAGCAGTGACGTAAGCGGGGGGGTCAGGGCCCAGTACTTC
CDR3 protein: CASSDVSGGVRAQYF

D gene: -
J gene: TRBJ2-2
CDR3 length: 12
clone size: -
V gene: TRBV27
CDR3 DNA: TGTGCCAGCAGGCGAAACACCGGGGAGCTGTTTTTT
CDR3 protein: CASRRNTGELFF

D gene: -
J gene: TRBJ1-5
CDR3 length: 14
clone size: -
V gene: TRBV28
CDR3 DNA: TGTGCCAGCAGCCCAACAGGGCCCCATCAGCCCCAGCATTTT
CDR3 protein: CASSPTGPHQPQHF

D gene: -
J gene: TRBJ2-5
CDR3 length: 16
clone size: -
V gene: TRBV27
CDR3 DNA: TGTGCCAGCAGTCCGTTGACTCCGCGGGCCAGAGAGACCCAGTACTTC
CDR3 protein: CASSPLTPRARETQYF

D gene: -
J gene: TRBJ1-3
CDR3 length: 16
clone size: -
V gene: TRBV5-1
CDR3 DNA: TGCGCCAGCAGCTTGGACGGGATCTACTCTGGAAACACCATATATTTT
CDR3 protein: CASSLDGIYSGNTIYF

D gene: -
J gene: TRBJ1-1
CDR3 length: 13
clone size: -
V gene: TRBV3-1/TRBV3-2
CDR3 DNA: TGTGCCAGCAGCCTGACCCCGGGGACTGAAGCTTTCTTT
CDR3 protein: CASSLTPGTEAFF

D gene: TRBD1
J gene: TRBJ2-1
CDR3 length: 16
clone size: -
V gene: TRBV24-1
CDR3 DNA: TGTGCCACCAGTTCGGCCGGGACAGGGGGAATGGATGAGCAGTTCTTC
CDR3 protein: CATSSAGTGGMDEQFF

D gene: TRBD2
J gene: TRBJ2-3
CDR3 length: 19
clone size: -
V gene: TRBV3-1/TRBV3-2
CDR3 DNA: TGTGCCAGCAGCCCACACGGACTAGCGGGGGGCCTGAGTGCAGATACGCAGTATTTT
CDR3 protein: CASSPHGLAGGLSADTQYF

D gene: -
J gene: TRBJ1-3
CDR3 length: 14
clone size: -
V gene: TRBV3-1/TRBV3-2
CDR3 DNA: TGTGCCAGCAGCCAAGAAGCCCCTGGAAACACCATATATTTT
CDR3 protein: CASSQEAPGNTIYF